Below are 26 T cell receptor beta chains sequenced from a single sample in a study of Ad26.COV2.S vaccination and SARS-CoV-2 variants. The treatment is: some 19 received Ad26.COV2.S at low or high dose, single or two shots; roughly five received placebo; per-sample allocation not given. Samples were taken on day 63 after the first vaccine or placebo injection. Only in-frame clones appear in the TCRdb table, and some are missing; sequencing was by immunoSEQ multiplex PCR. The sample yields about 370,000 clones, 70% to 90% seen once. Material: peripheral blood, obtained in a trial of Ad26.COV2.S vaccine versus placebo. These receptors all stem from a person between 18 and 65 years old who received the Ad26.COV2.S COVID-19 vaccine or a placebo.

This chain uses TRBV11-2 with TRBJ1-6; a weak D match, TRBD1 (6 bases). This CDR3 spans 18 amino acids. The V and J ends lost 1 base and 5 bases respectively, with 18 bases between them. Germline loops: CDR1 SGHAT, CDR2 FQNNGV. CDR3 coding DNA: TGTGCCAGCAGCTTAGTTCCCAGGGGCCGAATTAATAATTCACCCCTCCACTTT. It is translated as CASSLVPRGRINNSPLHF.

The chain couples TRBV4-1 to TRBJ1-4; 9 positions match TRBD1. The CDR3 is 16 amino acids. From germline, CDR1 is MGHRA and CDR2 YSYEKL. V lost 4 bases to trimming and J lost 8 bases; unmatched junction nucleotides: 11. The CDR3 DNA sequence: TGCGCCAGCAGCCTCCACGGGGGGACAGGGAGAGAAAAACTGTTTTTT. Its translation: CASSLHGGTGREKLFF.

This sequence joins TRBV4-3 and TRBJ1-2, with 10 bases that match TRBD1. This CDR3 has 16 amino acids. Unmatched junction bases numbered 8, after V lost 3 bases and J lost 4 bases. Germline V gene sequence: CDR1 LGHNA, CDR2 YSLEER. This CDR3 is CASSHPRTGGGYGYTF. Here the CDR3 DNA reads TGCGCCAGCAGCCATCCTCGGACAGGGGGTGGCTATGGCTACACCTTC.

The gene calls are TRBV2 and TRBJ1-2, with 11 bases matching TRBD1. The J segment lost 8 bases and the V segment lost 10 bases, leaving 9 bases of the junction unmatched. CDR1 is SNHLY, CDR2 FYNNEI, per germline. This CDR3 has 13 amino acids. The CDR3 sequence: CATTGTGGTGYTF. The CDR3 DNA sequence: TGTGCCACCACCGGGACAGGGGGGACGGGCTACACCTTC. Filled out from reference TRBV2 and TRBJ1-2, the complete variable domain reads EPEVTQTPSHQVTQMGQEVILRCVPISNHLYFYWYRQILGQKVEFLVSFYNNEISEKSEIFDDQFSVERPDGSNFTLKIRSTKLEDSAMYFCATTGTGGTGYTFGSGTRLTVV.

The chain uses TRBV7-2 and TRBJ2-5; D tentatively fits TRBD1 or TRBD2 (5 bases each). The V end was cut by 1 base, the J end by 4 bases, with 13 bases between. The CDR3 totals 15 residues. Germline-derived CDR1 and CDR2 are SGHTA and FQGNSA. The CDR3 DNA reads TGTGCCAGCAGCTTAGAGCTGGCAGGGAGAGAGACCCAGTACTTC. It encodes CASSLELAGRETQYF. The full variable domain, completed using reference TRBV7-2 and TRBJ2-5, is GAGVSQSPSNKVTEKGKDVELRCDPISGHTALYWYRQSLGQGLEFLIYFQGNSAPDKSGLPSDRFSAERTGGSVSTLTIQRTQQEDSAVYLCASSLELAGRETQYFGPGTRLLVL.

The CDR3 bases are TGCGCCAGCAGCTTGGGGTTGGGGACCCAAGGAAAAAAACTGTTTTTT. Translated: CASSLGLGTQGKKLFF. The chain uses TRBV5-1 and TRBJ1-4; a possible D gene is TRBD1 (5 bases). V was cut by 0 bases and J by 9 bases, with 18 bases left in between. This CDR3 comprises 16 residues. The V gene's germline CDR1 is SGHRS and CDR2 YFSETQ.

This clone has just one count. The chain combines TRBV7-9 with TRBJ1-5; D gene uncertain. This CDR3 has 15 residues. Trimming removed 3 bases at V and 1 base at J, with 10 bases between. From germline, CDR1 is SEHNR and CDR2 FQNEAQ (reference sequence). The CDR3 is CASSLFGESNQPQHF. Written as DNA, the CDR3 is TGTGCCAGCAGCTTGTTCGGGGAGAGCAATCAGCCCCAGCATTTT.

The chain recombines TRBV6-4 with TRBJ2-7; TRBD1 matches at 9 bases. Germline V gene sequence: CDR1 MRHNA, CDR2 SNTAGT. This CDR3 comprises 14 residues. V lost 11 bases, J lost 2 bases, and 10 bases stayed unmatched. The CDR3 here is CASRRGQGPYEQYF. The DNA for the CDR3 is TGTGCCTCTCGTAGAGGACAGGGGCCCTACGAGCAGTACTTC.

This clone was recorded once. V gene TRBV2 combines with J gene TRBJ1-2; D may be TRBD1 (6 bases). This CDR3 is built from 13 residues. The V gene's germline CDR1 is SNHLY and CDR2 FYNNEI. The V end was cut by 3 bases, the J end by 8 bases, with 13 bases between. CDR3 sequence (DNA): TGTGCCAGCAGTGAGTACAGGGTTGGCGGCTACACCTTC. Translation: CASSEYRVGGYTF.

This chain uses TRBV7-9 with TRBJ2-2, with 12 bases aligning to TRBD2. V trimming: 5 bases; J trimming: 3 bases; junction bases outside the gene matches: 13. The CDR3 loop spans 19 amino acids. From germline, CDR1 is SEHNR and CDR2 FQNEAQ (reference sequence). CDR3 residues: CASSKTLAGGRTYTGELFF. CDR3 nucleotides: TGTGCCAGCAGCAAAACACTAGCGGGGGGCCGGACCTACACCGGGGAGCTGTTTTTT. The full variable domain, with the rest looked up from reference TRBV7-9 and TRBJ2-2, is DTGVSQNPRHKITKRGQNVTFRCDPISEHNRLYWYRQTLGQGPEFLTYFQNEAQLEKSRLLSDRFSAERPKGSFSTLEIQRTEQGDSAMYLCASSKTLAGGRTYTGELFFGEGSRLTVL.

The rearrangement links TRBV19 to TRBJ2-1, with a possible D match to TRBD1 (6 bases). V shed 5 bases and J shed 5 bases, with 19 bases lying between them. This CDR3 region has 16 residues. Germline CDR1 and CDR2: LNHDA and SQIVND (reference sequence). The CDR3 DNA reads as TGTGCCAGTAGTTTAAAACCAAGTAGGGGGAACAATGAGCAGTTCTTC. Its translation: CASSLKPSRGNNEQFF.

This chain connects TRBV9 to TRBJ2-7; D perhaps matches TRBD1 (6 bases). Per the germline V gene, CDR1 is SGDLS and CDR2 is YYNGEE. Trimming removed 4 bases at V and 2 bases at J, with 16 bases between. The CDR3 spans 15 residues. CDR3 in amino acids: CASSPLRDTAYEQYF. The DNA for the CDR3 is TGTGCCAGCAGCCCTCTCCGGGACACCGCCTACGAGCAGTACTTC.

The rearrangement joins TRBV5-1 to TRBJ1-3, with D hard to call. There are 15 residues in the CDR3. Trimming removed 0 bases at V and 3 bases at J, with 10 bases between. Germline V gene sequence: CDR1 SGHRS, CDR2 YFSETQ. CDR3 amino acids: CASSLGPGGGNTIYF. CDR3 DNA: TGCGCCAGCAGCTTGGGCCCAGGAGGTGGAAACACCATATATTTT.

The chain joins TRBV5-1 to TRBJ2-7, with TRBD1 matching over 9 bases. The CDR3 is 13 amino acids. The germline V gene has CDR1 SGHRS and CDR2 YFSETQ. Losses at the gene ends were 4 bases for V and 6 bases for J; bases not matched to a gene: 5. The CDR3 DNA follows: TGCGCCAGCAGCGAACAGGGGGCGGTCGAGCAGTACTTC. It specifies CASSEQGAVEQYF.

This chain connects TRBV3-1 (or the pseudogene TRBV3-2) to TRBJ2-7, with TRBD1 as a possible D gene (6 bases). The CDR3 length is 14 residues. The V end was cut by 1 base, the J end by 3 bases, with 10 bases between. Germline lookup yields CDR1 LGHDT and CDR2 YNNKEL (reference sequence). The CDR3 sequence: CASSQGLQGYEQYF. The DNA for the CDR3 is TGTGCCAGCAGCCAAGGGTTACAGGGCTACGAGCAGTACTTC.

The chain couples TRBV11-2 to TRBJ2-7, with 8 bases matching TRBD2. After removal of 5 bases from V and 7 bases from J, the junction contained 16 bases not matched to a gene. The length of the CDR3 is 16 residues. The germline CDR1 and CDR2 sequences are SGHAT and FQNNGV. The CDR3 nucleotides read TGTGCCAGCAGCGCAGCGGGACTCGGGGGGGCCTTTGAGCAGTACTTC. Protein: CASSAAGLGGAFEQYF.

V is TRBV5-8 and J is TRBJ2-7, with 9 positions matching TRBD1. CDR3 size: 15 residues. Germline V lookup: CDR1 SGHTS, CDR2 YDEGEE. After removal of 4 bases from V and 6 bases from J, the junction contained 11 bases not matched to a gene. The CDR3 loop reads CASSNRDRVYGEQYF. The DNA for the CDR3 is TGTGCCAGCAGCAACCGGGACAGGGTATACGGCGAGCAGTACTTC.

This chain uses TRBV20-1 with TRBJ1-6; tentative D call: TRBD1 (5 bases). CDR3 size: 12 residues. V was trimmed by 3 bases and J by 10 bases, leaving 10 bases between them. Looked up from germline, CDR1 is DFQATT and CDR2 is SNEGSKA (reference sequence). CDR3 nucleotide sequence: TGCAGTGCTAGTTTCAGGGCCTCACCCCTCCACTTT. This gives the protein CSASFRASPLHF.

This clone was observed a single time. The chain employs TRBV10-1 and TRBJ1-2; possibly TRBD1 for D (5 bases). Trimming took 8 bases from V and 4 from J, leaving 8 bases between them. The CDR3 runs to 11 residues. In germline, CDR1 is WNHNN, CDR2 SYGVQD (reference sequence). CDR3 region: CASGGAYGYTF. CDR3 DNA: TGCGCCAGCGGGGGAGCCTATGGCTACACCTTC.

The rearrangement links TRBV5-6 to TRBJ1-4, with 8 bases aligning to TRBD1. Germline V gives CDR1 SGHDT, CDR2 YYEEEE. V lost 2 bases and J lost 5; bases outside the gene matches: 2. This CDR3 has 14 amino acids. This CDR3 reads CASSFRDRNEKLFF. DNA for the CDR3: TGTGCCAGCAGCTTCCGGGACAGGAATGAAAAACTGTTTTTT.

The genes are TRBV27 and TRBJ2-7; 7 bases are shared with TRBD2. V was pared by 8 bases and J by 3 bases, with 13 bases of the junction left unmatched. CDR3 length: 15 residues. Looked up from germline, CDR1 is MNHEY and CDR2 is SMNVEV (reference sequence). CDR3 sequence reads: CASAVFSGVDYEQYF. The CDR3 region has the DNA TGTGCCAGCGCAGTGTTCAGCGGGGTTGACTACGAGCAGTACTTC.

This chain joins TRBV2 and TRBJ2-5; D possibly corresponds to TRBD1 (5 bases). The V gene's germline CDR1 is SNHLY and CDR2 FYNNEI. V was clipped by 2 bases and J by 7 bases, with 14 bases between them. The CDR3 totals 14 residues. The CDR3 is CASSEWQGLGTQYF. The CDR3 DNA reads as TGTGCCAGCAGTGAATGGCAGGGCCTCGGGACCCAGTACTTC.

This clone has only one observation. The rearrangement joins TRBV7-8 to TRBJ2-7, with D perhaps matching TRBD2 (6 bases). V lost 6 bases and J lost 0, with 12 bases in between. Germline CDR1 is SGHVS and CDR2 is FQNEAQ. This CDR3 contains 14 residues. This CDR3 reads CASRQRGSSYEQYF. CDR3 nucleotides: TGTGCCAGCAGGCAACGGGGGAGCTCCTACGAGCAGTACTTC.

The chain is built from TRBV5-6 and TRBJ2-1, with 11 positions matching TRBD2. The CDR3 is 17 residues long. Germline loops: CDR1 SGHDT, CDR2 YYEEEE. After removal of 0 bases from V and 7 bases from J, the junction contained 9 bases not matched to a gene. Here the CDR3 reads CASSLGELAGVLNEQFF. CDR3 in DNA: TGTGCCAGCAGCTTGGGCGAACTAGCGGGGGTTTTGAATGAGCAGTTCTTC.

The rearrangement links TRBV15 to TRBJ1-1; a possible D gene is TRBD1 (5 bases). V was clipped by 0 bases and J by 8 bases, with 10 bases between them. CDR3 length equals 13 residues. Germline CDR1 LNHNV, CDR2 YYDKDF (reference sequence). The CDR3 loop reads CATSRERQTEAFF. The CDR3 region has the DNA TGTGCCACCAGCAGAGAGCGACAGACCGAAGCTTTCTTT.

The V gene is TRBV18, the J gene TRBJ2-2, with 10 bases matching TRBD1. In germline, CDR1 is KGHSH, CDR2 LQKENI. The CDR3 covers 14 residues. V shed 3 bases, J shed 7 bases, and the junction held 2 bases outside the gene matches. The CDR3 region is CASSPGQGIGELFF. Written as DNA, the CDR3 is TGTGCCAGCTCACCGGGACAGGGGATCGGGGAGCTGTTTTTT.